This T cell receptor beta chain was sequenced during a study of cytomegalovirus exposure and HLA in healthy donors. Study-wide points: Excluded were some V segments that proved indistinguishable, including TRBV6-2 and TRBV6-3. Overall, about 160 TCR beta chains were annotated as cytomegalovirus-associated. High sensitivity and specificity were reportedly achieved when the classifier diagnosed cytomegalovirus status.

The PCR ran on 60 Vbeta and 13 Jbeta primers. Authors' data handling: Counted up in a later analysis, unique TCR beta chains came to around 80 million, with 9.5 million to 13 million shared. Some clones are missing from TCRdb's copy, which holds only in-frame ones; the method was immunoSEQ multiplex PCR. The V and J calls and the clone size are those of that table, but D and trimming were determined from the DNA. The repertoire consists of some 200,000 clones, with around 85% occurring once and the leading ten covering 1.7%. The CDR3 spans 15 residues. The germline V gene has CDR1 MDHEN and CDR2 SYDVKM. With regard to this clone: Antigen unknown. The junction does not match germline at one end; this may be a read error.

The source material was PBMCs. The chain uses TRBV28 and TRBJ2-3, with 8 bases identical to TRBD1. The receptor's source is a man aged 50 or older in good health and CMV-seronegative. CDR3 loop: CVSSSTGESTDTQYF. DNA of the CDR3: TGTGTCAGCAGTTCGACAGGGGAGAGCACAGATACGCAGTATTTT.